This TCR beta chain was sequenced for a study of patients and donors after allogeneic stem cell transplantation. This clonotype was observed a few times. This CDR3 comprises 15 residues. The V gene's germline CDR1 is MDHEN and CDR2 SYDVKM. Trimming removed 4 bases from V and 4 bases from J; junction bases left unmatched: 10. MiXCR was run by TCRdb on the RT-PCR reads, yielding one entry per CDR3 protein. This table has about 200,000 distinct CDR3 sequences, more than 35% appearing once. The receptor's source is a human donor who was either an allogeneic HSCT recipient or a stem cell or donor lymphocyte infusion donor (not recorded which). It is not recorded whose cells these are; they may come from a transplant donor. This sequence joins TRBV28 and TRBJ2-7; 7 bases map to TRBD2. Sequenced sample: blood, either unsorted or a sorted T cell fraction (not recorded which). The CDR3 region has the DNA TGTGCCAGCAGTTCACCCGGGACGGGAGGTTACGAGCAGTACTTC. This gives the protein CASSSPGTGGYEQYF.